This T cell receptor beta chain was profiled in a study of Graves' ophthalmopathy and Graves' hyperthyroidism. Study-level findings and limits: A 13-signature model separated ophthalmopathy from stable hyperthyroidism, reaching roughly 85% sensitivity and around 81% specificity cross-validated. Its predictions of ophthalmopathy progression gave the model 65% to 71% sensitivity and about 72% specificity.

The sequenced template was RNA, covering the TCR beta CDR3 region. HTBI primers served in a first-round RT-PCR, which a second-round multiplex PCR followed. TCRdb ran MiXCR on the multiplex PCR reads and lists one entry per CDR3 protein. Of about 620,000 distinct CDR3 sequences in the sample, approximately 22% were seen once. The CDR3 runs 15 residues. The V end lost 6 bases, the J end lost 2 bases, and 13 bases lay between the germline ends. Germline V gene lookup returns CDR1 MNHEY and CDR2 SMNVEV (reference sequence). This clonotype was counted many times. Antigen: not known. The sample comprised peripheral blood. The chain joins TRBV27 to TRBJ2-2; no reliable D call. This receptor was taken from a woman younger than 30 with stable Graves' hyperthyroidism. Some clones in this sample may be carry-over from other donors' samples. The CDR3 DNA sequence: TGTGCCAGCAGGCATTACCCGATTAACACCGGGGAGCTGTTTTTT. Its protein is CASRHYPINTGELFF.